This passage covers 14 T cell receptor beta chains from one sample sequenced in a study of T cells after yellow fever vaccination. TCRdb reanalysed the 5' RACE reads using MiXCR and keeps one entry per CDR3 protein. The sample lists about 630,000 distinct CDR3 sequences, roughly an eighth seen once, with about 16% in the top ten. The source material was PBMCs, sampled on the day of the yellow fever booster vaccination. Receptors were obtained from a man under 40 who received the YFV17D yellow fever vaccine.

This clonotype has a handful of counts. The DNA of the CDR3 is TGCGCCGCCAAAGATGGTGCGGGCCGCCACAATGAGCAGTTCTTC. As protein: CAAKDGAGRHNEQFF. This sequence joins TRBV10-2 and TRBJ2-1, with a weak D call TRBD2 (5 bases). CDR1 is WSHSY, CDR2 SAAADI, per germline. The CDR3 loop spans 15 amino acids. Deletions cut 11 bases from V and 5 bases from J, with 22 bases between.

The chain uses TRBV7-2 and TRBJ2-3; tentative D call: TRBD1 (6 bases). CDR3 length: 14 amino acids. The V gene's germline CDR1 is SGHTA and CDR2 FQGNSA. V lost 4 bases to trimming and J lost 0 bases, with 8 bases between them. CDR3 DNA: TGTGCCAGCAGCTCAGGGGTTAGCACAGATACGCAGTATTTT. It yields the protein CASSSGVSTDTQYF.

This clonotype occurred a few times. The rearrangement links TRBV5-1 to TRBJ1-2; a weak D match, TRBD1 (5 bases). The CDR3 is made up of 13 amino acids. In germline, CDR1 is SGHRS, CDR2 YFSETQ. Trimming pared 2 bases from V and 7 bases from J, leaving 12 bases between. The DNA of the CDR3 is TGCGCCAGCAGCTTCACCGAGGGACTTGGCTACACCTTC. Its protein product is CASSFTEGLGYTF. The full variable domain, completed using reference TRBV5-1 and TRBJ1-2, is KAGVTQTPRYLIKTRGQQVTLSCSPISGHRSVSWYQQTPGQGLQFLFEYFSETQRNKGNFPGRFSGRQFSNSRSEMNVSTLELGDSALYLCASSFTEGLGYTFGSGTRLTVV.

The V call is TRBV7-9, the J call TRBJ2-5; 8 bases match TRBD1. The germline V gene encodes CDR1 SEHNR and CDR2 FQNEAQ (reference sequence). V lost 6 bases, J lost 7 bases, and 10 bases stayed unmatched. This CDR3 has 14 amino acids. The CDR3: CASRRGQGEGTQYF. CDR3 nucleotides: TGTGCCAGCAGGCGCGGACAGGGCGAGGGGACCCAGTACTTC.

This rearrangement joins TRBV27 to TRBJ1-1; weak D call: TRBD1 (5 bases). Per the germline V gene, CDR1 is MNHEY and CDR2 is SMNVEV (reference sequence). This CDR3 contains 16 residues. Trimming pared 5 bases from V and 4 bases from J, leaving 20 bases between. The CDR3 nucleotides read TGTGCCAGCAGTCTGGGGACCCAGGGCCCGGGCACTGAAGCTTTCTTT. It specifies CASSLGTQGPGTEAFF.

V usage is TRBV20-1 and J usage is TRBJ2-1, with 9 nucleotides matching TRBD2. This CDR3 region has 15 residues. Germline V gene data show CDR1 as DFQATT and CDR2 as SNEGSKA (reference sequence). The trim removed 6 bases at V and 5 bases at J, leaving 11 bases unmatched. This CDR3 is CSAPPPSGINNEQFF. The CDR3 DNA sequence: TGCAGTGCCCCGCCCCCTAGCGGGATCAACAATGAGCAGTTCTTC.

The genes are TRBV5-6 and TRBJ1-3; D is unclear. Trimming took 0 bases from V and 5 from J, leaving 9 bases between them. This CDR3 has 14 amino acids. The germline gives CDR1 SGHDT, CDR2 YYEEEE. The CDR3 nucleotides are TGTGCCAGCAGCTTGGTCCGGGGAAGAAACACCATATATTTT. Amino acid sequence: CASSLVRGRNTIYF.

This sequence joins TRBV7-2 and TRBJ2-7; TRBD2 matches at 9 bases. The CDR3 spans 16 residues. V lost 5 bases, J lost 3 bases, and 11 bases stayed unmatched. The V gene's germline CDR1 is SGHTA and CDR2 FQGNSA. This CDR3 is CASSRGLATRLYEQYF. DNA of the CDR3: TGTGCCAGCAGCCGCGGACTAGCGACCCGACTCTACGAGCAGTACTTC.

This clonotype was counted many times. The chain employs TRBV7-3 and TRBJ2-1; weak D call: TRBD2 (7 bases). Trimming took 2 bases from V and 2 from J, leaving 22 bases between them. Germline V gene lookup returns CDR1 SGHTA and CDR2 FQGTGA. This CDR3 has 19 amino acids. The DNA for the CDR3 is TGTGCCAGCAGCTTATTTTTAGGGGGGAGGGCCGTCCCCTACAATGAGCAGTTCTTC. This encodes CASSLFLGGRAVPYNEQFF.

This chain joins TRBV6-1 and TRBJ2-1; 14 bases are a match to TRBD2. V shed 6 bases and J 14 bases; nucleotides not matched to a gene: 12. In germline, CDR1 is MNHNS, CDR2 SASEGT. The CDR3 spans 15 residues. In DNA, the CDR3 is TGTGCCAGCAGCCCCGGGACTAGCGGGAGCCATGTAAAGTTCTTC. Translating gives CASSPGTSGSHVKFF.

This sequence joins TRBV5-1 and TRBJ2-5; no definite D call. Germline CDR1 and CDR2: SGHRS and YFSETQ. The CDR3 extends over 13 amino acids. The V end lost 7 bases, the J end lost 3 bases, and 13 bases lay between the germline ends. This CDR3 is CASSNAVEETQYF. CDR3 in DNA: TGCGCCAGCTCGAATGCCGTAGAAGAGACCCAGTACTTC.

This clonotype was seen more than once but under ten times. The chain recombines TRBV9 with TRBJ2-5; D may be TRBD1 (6 bases). V was pared by 0 bases and J by 5 bases, with 14 bases between. The CDR3 covers 15 residues. Germline V gene lookup returns CDR1 SGDLS and CDR2 YYNGEE. CDR3 region: CASSVDGTTGETQYF. The CDR3 DNA sequence: TGTGCCAGCAGCGTAGATGGGACAACGGGGGAGACCCAGTACTTC.

The chain carries TRBV2 and TRBJ1-2; D gene uncertain. V lost 7 bases, J lost 0 bases, and 15 bases lay in between. The CDR3 extends over 15 amino acids. The germline V gene encodes CDR1 SNHLY and CDR2 FYNNEI. The CDR3 DNA is TGTGCCAGCACCAGTCAAAACCTCGCTAACTATGGCTACACCTTC. Its translation: CASTSQNLANYGYTF.

The chain joins TRBV9 to TRBJ1-6; D gene ambiguous. Germline V gives CDR1 SGDLS, CDR2 YYNGEE. CDR3 length: 15 amino acids. V lost 6 bases and J lost 4, with 14 bases in between. CDR3 DNA sequence: TGTGCCAGCAAATTAACGGGGTTTTATAATTCACCCCTCCACTTT. Its translation is CASKLTGFYNSPLHF. The full variable domain, its missing parts supplied by reference TRBV9 and TRBJ1-6, is DSGVTQTPKHLITATGQRVTLRCSPRSGDLSVYWYQQSLDQGLQFLIQYYNGEERAKGNILERFSAQQFPDLHSELNLSSLELGDSALYFCASKLTGFYNSPLHFGNGTRLTVT.